This is a list of T cell receptor beta chains from one sample in a study of T cells in tuberculosis. Clones were read by immunoSEQ multiplex PCR, and TCRdb kept only the in-frame ones, dropping some. The sample yields about 20,000 clones, 85% to 90% seen once. What was sequenced was PBMCs. Receptors originate from a donor aged 10-30 years with latent tuberculosis or without tuberculosis infection. The CDR3 runs from the conserved cysteine through the conserved F or W. Each record gives: D gene, V gene, clone size, CDR3 length, J gene, CDR3 protein, CDR3 DNA. The D gene is left open where the match is weak. A clone size is listed for some rows: how often the clone was seen (once, few, many), or a class if it is expanded.

d_call: .
v_call: TRBV7-8
clone_size: .
cdr3_length: 14
j_call: TRBJ1-1
cdr3_aa: CASSSTGRYTEAFF
cdr3_nt: TGTGCCAGCAGCTCAACAGGACGGTACACTGAAGCTTTCTTT

d_call: .
v_call: TRBV19
clone_size: .
cdr3_length: 15
j_call: TRBJ1-5
cdr3_aa: CASSILGQSTQPQHF
cdr3_nt: TGTGCCAGTAGTATCCTAGGACAGTCAACTCAGCCCCAGCATTTT

d_call: .
v_call: TRBV19
clone_size: .
cdr3_length: 14
j_call: TRBJ2-7
cdr3_aa: CASSMRRTPYEQYF
cdr3_nt: TGTGCCAGTAGTATGAGACGGACTCCATACGAGCAGTACTTC

d_call: TRBD1
v_call: TRBV28
clone_size: .
cdr3_length: 16
j_call: TRBJ2-3
cdr3_aa: CASRGSTGTGTDTQYF
cdr3_nt: TGTGCCAGCAGGGGATCGACAGGGACAGGCACAGATACGCAGTATTTT

d_call: .
v_call: TRBV2
clone_size: .
cdr3_length: 13
j_call: TRBJ1-1
cdr3_aa: CASSGSVNTEAFF
cdr3_nt: TGTGCCAGCAGTGGGTCAGTGAACACTGAAGCTTTCTTT

d_call: TRBD2
v_call: TRBV5-1
clone_size: .
cdr3_length: 15
j_call: TRBJ2-1
cdr3_aa: CASSQTSGALPQQFF
cdr3_nt: TGCGCCAGCAGCCAAACTAGCGGGGCCCTTCCCCAGCAGTTCTTC

d_call: .
v_call: TRBV19
clone_size: .
cdr3_length: 15
j_call: TRBJ2-7
cdr3_aa: CASSIGSGSPYEQYF
cdr3_nt: TGTGCCAGTAGTATAGGATCGGGATCCCCCTACGAGCAGTACTTC

d_call: TRBD2
v_call: TRBV2
clone_size: .
cdr3_length: 14
j_call: TRBJ2-5
cdr3_aa: CASSSLGLAGSQYF
cdr3_nt: TGTGCCAGCAGTTCTCTGGGACTAGCGGGGTCCCAGTACTTC

d_call: .
v_call: TRBV19
clone_size: .
cdr3_length: 16
j_call: TRBJ2-7
cdr3_aa: CAAYSRVCGGHYEQYF
cdr3_nt: TGTGCCGCCTATAGTAGGGTGTGCGGGGGACACTACGAGCAGTACTTC

d_call: TRBD1
v_call: TRBV9
clone_size: .
cdr3_length: 15
j_call: TRBJ1-1
cdr3_aa: CASSFLGTGNTEAFF
cdr3_nt: TGTGCCAGCAGCTTTCTAGGGACAGGGAACACTGAAGCTTTCTTT

d_call: .
v_call: TRBV12-5
clone_size: .
cdr3_length: 11
j_call: TRBJ1-1
cdr3_aa: CASAVGQEAFF
cdr3_nt: TGTGCTAGTGCCGTCGGACAGGAAGCTTTCTTT

d_call: .
v_call: TRBV2
clone_size: .
cdr3_length: 14
j_call: TRBJ2-7
cdr3_aa: CASRARVSGYEQYF
cdr3_nt: TGTGCCAGCAGAGCCAGGGTTAGCGGCTACGAGCAGTACTTC

d_call: TRBD1
v_call: TRBV6-1
clone_size: .
cdr3_length: 14
j_call: TRBJ1-1
cdr3_aa: CASSEEGGAAEAFF
cdr3_nt: TGTGCCAGCAGTGAAGAAGGGGGCGCCGCTGAAGCTTTCTTT

d_call: .
v_call: TRBV6-4
clone_size: .
cdr3_length: 16
j_call: TRBJ2-3
cdr3_aa: CASSDRWRGRADTQYF
cdr3_nt: TGTGCCAGCAGTGACCGGTGGAGGGGAAGGGCAGATACGCAGTATTTT

d_call: .
v_call: TRBV12-5
clone_size: .
cdr3_length: 16
j_call: TRBJ1-5
cdr3_aa: CASGLGLLNPNQPQHF
cdr3_nt: TGTGCTAGTGGTCTCGGACTCTTAAACCCAAATCAGCCCCAGCATTTT

d_call: TRBD1
v_call: TRBV23-1
clone_size: .
cdr3_length: 13
j_call: TRBJ1-2
cdr3_aa: CASSQPGGYGYTF
cdr3_nt: TGCGCCAGCAGTCAACCAGGGGGCTATGGCTACACCTTC

d_call: TRBD2
v_call: TRBV19
clone_size: once
cdr3_length: 16
j_call: TRBJ2-5
cdr3_aa: CASSSTSGGSQETQYF
cdr3_nt: TGTGCCAGTAGTTCCACTAGCGGGGGTTCTCAAGAGACCCAGTACTTC

d_call: TRBD1
v_call: TRBV14
clone_size: .
cdr3_length: 15
j_call: TRBJ2-7
cdr3_aa: CASSQGDRPVVWQYF
cdr3_nt: TGTGCCAGCAGCCAGGGGGACAGGCCGGTGGTCTGGCAGTACTTC

d_call: .
v_call: TRBV2
clone_size: .
cdr3_length: 14
j_call: TRBJ1-5
cdr3_aa: CASSAEGTDQPQHF
cdr3_nt: TGTGCCAGCAGTGCCGAGGGCACTGATCAGCCCCAGCATTTT

d_call: .
v_call: TRBV2
clone_size: .
cdr3_length: 16
j_call: TRBJ1-2
cdr3_aa: CASSEAWRGRRYGYTF
cdr3_nt: TGTGCCAGCAGTGAAGCTTGGCGGGGAAGGAGATATGGCTACACCTTC

d_call: TRBD1
v_call: TRBV6-5
clone_size: .
cdr3_length: 14
j_call: TRBJ1-2
cdr3_aa: CASRDRERGNGYTF
cdr3_nt: TGTGCCAGCAGGGACAGGGAACGGGGGAATGGCTACACCTTC

d_call: .
v_call: TRBV7-8
clone_size: .
cdr3_length: 13
j_call: TRBJ2-7
cdr3_aa: CASSLGRGYEQYF
cdr3_nt: TGTGCCAGCAGCTTAGGCAGGGGTTACGAGCAGTACTTC

d_call: TRBD1
v_call: TRBV6-1
clone_size: .
cdr3_length: 16
j_call: TRBJ1-4
cdr3_aa: CASSDRGTATNEKLFF
cdr3_nt: TGTGCCAGCAGTGACAGGGGGACAGCAACTAATGAAAAACTGTTTTTT

d_call: TRBD1
v_call: TRBV5-8
clone_size: .
cdr3_length: 14
j_call: TRBJ1-2
cdr3_aa: CASSFYRGNYGYTF
cdr3_nt: TGTGCCAGCAGCTTTTACAGGGGAAACTATGGCTACACCTTC

d_call: .
v_call: TRBV29-1
clone_size: few
cdr3_length: 13
j_call: TRBJ1-2
cdr3_aa: CSVEGALDYGYTF
cdr3_nt: TGCAGCGTTGAGGGCGCACTGGATTATGGCTACACCTTC

d_call: .
v_call: TRBV9
clone_size: few
cdr3_length: 14
j_call: TRBJ1-2
cdr3_aa: CASSGLTANYGYTF
cdr3_nt: TGTGCCAGCAGCGGGTTGACAGCTAACTATGGCTACACCTTC

d_call: .
v_call: TRBV6-4
clone_size: .
cdr3_length: 13
j_call: TRBJ1-2
cdr3_aa: CASSGGANYGYTF
cdr3_nt: TGTGCCAGCAGTGGGGGAGCTAACTATGGCTACACCTTC

d_call: TRBD1
v_call: TRBV6-1
clone_size: once
cdr3_length: 14
j_call: TRBJ1-2
cdr3_aa: CAGGTGDLNYGYTF
cdr3_nt: TGTGCCGGCGGGACAGGGGATTTGAACTATGGCTACACCTTC

d_call: .
v_call: TRBV7-2
clone_size: .
cdr3_length: 16
j_call: TRBJ1-3
cdr3_aa: CASSSSRGYSGNTIYF
cdr3_nt: TGTGCCAGCAGCTCGTCGAGGGGGTACTCTGGAAACACCATATATTTT

d_call: TRBD2
v_call: TRBV2
clone_size: .
cdr3_length: 18
j_call: TRBJ2-7
cdr3_aa: CASSSLRLAGGDFYEQYF
cdr3_nt: TGTGCCAGCAGTTCATTACGGCTAGCGGGGGGGGATTTCTACGAGCAGTACTTC

d_call: TRBD1
v_call: TRBV6-6
clone_size: .
cdr3_length: 16
j_call: TRBJ1-6
cdr3_aa: CASSRTGGGNNSPLHF
cdr3_nt: TGTGCCAGCAGCCGGACAGGGGGCGGCAATAATTCACCCCTCCACTTT

d_call: TRBD2
v_call: TRBV4-1
clone_size: .
cdr3_length: 17
j_call: TRBJ2-3
cdr3_aa: CASSQRGLAGNTDTQYF
cdr3_nt: TGCGCCAGCAGCCAGCGGGGACTAGCGGGGAACACAGATACGCAGTATTTT

d_call: .
v_call: TRBV18
clone_size: .
cdr3_length: 13
j_call: TRBJ2-5
cdr3_aa: CASSPGGQETQYF
cdr3_nt: TGTGCCAGCTCACCGGGGGGACAAGAGACCCAGTACTTC

d_call: .
v_call: TRBV18
clone_size: .
cdr3_length: 14
j_call: TRBJ1-5
cdr3_aa: CASSVEVSNQPQHF
cdr3_nt: TGTGCCAGCTCAGTAGAAGTTAGCAATCAGCCCCAGCATTTT

d_call: .
v_call: TRBV7-8
clone_size: .
cdr3_length: 12
j_call: TRBJ2-2
cdr3_aa: CASSPGTGELFF
cdr3_nt: TGTGCCAGCAGCCCGGGGACCGGGGAGCTGTTTTTT

d_call: .
v_call: TRBV5-1
clone_size: .
cdr3_length: 13
j_call: TRBJ2-7
cdr3_aa: CASSPEGFYEQYF
cdr3_nt: TGCGCCAGCAGCCCGGAGGGGTTTTACGAGCAGTACTTC

d_call: TRBD2
v_call: TRBV10-2
clone_size: .
cdr3_length: 17
j_call: TRBJ2-4
cdr3_aa: CASLPGLRGVAKNIQYF
cdr3_nt: TGCGCCAGCCTACCTGGGTTGCGGGGGGTAGCCAAAAACATTCAGTACTTC

d_call: TRBD2
v_call: TRBV27
clone_size: .
cdr3_length: 16
j_call: TRBJ2-5
cdr3_aa: CASSRYATGGQETQYF
cdr3_nt: TGTGCCAGCAGCCGTTACGCCACGGGGGGCCAAGAGACCCAGTACTTC

d_call: TRBD1
v_call: TRBV5-1
clone_size: .
cdr3_length: 16
j_call: TRBJ1-4
cdr3_aa: CASRFGTGGSNEKLFF
cdr3_nt: TGCGCCAGCCGTTTCGGCACAGGGGGGAGTAATGAAAAACTGTTTTTT

d_call: TRBD1
v_call: TRBV11-2
clone_size: .
cdr3_length: 14
j_call: TRBJ1-3
cdr3_aa: CASRDARGGNTIYF
cdr3_nt: TGTGCCAGCCGGGATGCCAGGGGGGGAAACACCATATATTTT